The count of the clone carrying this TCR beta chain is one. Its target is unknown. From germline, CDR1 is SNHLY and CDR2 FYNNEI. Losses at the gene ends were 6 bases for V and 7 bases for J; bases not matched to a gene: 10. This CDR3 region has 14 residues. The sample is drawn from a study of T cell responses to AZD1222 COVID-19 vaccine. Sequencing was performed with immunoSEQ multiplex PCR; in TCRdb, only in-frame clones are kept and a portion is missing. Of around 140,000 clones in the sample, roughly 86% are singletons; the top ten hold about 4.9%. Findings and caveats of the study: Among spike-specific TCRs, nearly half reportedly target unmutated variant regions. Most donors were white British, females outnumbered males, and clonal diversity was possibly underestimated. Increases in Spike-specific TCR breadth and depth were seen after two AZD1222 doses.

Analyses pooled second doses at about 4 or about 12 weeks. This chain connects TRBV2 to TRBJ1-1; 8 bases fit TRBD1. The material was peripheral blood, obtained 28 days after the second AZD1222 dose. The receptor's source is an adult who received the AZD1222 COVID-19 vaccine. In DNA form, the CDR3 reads TGTGCCAGCAGGGCGGACAGGGCAGGAATTGAAGCTTTCTTT. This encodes CASRADRAGIEAFF.